The 8 T cell receptor beta chains in this list originate from one sample, sequenced in a study of cytomegalovirus exposure and HLA in healthy donors. In the PCR, 60 Vbeta and 13 Jbeta primers were used. The data were produced by immunoSEQ multiplex PCR, yet TCRdb's version contains in-frame clones alone and is incomplete. The sample contains fewer than 200,000 clones, about 85% of which appear only once. The sample comprised PBMCs. Receptor source: a man younger than 35 in good health and CMV-seropositive.

This rearrangement joins TRBV6-1 to TRBJ2-7, with 10 bases aligning to TRBD2. With 8 bases clipped from V and 0 bases from J, the junction kept 4 bases outside the gene matches. The germline gives CDR1 MNHNS, CDR2 SASEGT. This CDR3 contains 14 residues. The CDR3 loop is CASGRLAGSYEQYF. DNA of the CDR3: TGTGCCAGCGGTAGACTAGCGGGCTCCTACGAGCAGTACTTC.

This clone turned up a few times. The rearrangement uses TRBV7-2 and TRBJ2-7, with no clear D. CDR3 length: 16 residues. Trimming took 2 bases from V and 2 from J, leaving 16 bases between them. Looked up from germline, CDR1 is SGHTA and CDR2 is FQGNSA. CDR3 nucleotide sequence: TGTGCCAGCAGCTTAACCGGAGTTGGAGACCCCTACGAGCAGTACTTC. Translated: CASSLTGVGDPYEQYF.

The chain combines TRBV14 with TRBJ2-7; 12 nucleotides line up with TRBD2. CDR1 SGHDN and CDR2 FVKESK come from the germline V gene. The CDR3 extends over 16 amino acids. J lost 9 bases, V lost 4 bases, and 13 bases had no gene match. The CDR3 DNA reads TGTGCCAGCAGCCCCTACCTAGCGGGGGGGTCGGGGACGCAGTACTTC. Its protein product is CASSPYLAGGSGTQYF.

The V gene is TRBV7-8, the J gene TRBJ1-5; possibly TRBD1 for D (5 bases). Germline V lookup: CDR1 SGHVS, CDR2 FQNEAQ. Trimming stripped 7 bases from V and 5 bases from J, with 12 bases between. This CDR3 has 13 amino acids. Here the CDR3 DNA reads TGTGCCAGCACCATTGACAGTGATCAGCCCCAGCATTTT. It yields the protein CASTIDSDQPQHF.

In this sample, this clone turned up once. The chain combines TRBV4-3 with TRBJ2-2, with 11 bases aligning to TRBD2. The CDR3 extends over 17 amino acids. Trimming cost V 0 bases and J 8 bases; bases outside gene matches: 8. Germline V gives CDR1 LGHNA, CDR2 YSLEER. The CDR3: CASSQDLAGGQFGELFF. In DNA, the CDR3 is TGCGCCAGCAGCCAAGATCTAGCGGGGGGCCAGTTTGGGGAGCTGTTTTTT.

The chain is built from TRBV6-5 and TRBJ2-5, with 7 bases identical to TRBD2. The germline CDR1 and CDR2 sequences are MNHEY and SVGAGI. CDR3 size: 15 residues. The ends lost 5 bases at V and 5 bases at J; junction bases unmatched: 11. Written as DNA, the CDR3 is TGTGCCAGCAGTACCCGTGATGGAGCGGGGGAGACCCAGTACTTC. This gives the protein CASSTRDGAGETQYF.

This clone was found a few times. The chain links TRBV9 to TRBJ1-3, with D maybe TRBD1 (5 bases). The CDR3 runs 15 residues. Germline V gene sequence: CDR1 SGDLS, CDR2 YYNGEE. Trimming cost V 6 bases and J 1 base, with 14 bases left between them. The CDR3 reads CASTKSQGSGNTIYF. The CDR3 DNA sequence: TGTGCCAGCACCAAAAGTCAGGGTTCTGGAAACACCATATATTTT.

The chain links TRBV10-3 to TRBJ1-3, with D perhaps matching TRBD1 (5 bases). The CDR3 spans 14 residues. Trimming took off 7 bases at V and 0 bases at J, with 10 bases between the two ends. Germline V gene lookup returns CDR1 ENHRY and CDR2 SYGVKD. This chain's CDR3 is CAINQGYSGNTIYF. CDR3 sequence (DNA): TGTGCCATCAATCAGGGCTACTCTGGAAACACCATATATTTT.